These T cell receptor beta chains were read from a single sample in a study of CD8 T cells in ankylosing spondylitis. TCRdb passed the 5' RACE reads through MiXCR, listing each CDR3 protein once. The sample has some 840,000 distinct CDR3 sequences, approximately 12% seen once. Sample: blood, either unsorted or a sorted T cell fraction (not recorded which). The source is a male donor with ankylosing spondylitis. The CDR3 runs from the conserved cysteine through the conserved F or W. A D gene is named only where the DNA matches it firmly. The size field is filled for only some rows; it gives once, few, many or a size class.

v_gene: TRBV5-1
abundance: few
d_gene: TRBD1
j_gene: TRBJ2-1
CDR3aa: CASSWSGGSYNEQFF
CDR3nt: TGCGCCAGCAGCTGGTCAGGGGGCTCCTACAATGAGCAGTTCTTC

v_gene: TRBV19
abundance: .
d_gene: .
j_gene: TRBJ2-5
CDR3aa: CASSIGTVGETQYF
CDR3nt: TGTGCCAGTAGTATCGGGACTGTGGGAGAGACCCAGTACTTC

v_gene: TRBV4-3
abundance: many
d_gene: .
j_gene: TRBJ2-4
CDR3aa: CASSQDRNIQYF
CDR3nt: TGCGCCAGCAGCCAAGATCGAAACATTCAGTACTTC

v_gene: TRBV5-6
abundance: .
d_gene: TRBD2
j_gene: TRBJ2-5
CDR3aa: CASSAWGGKETQYF
CDR3nt: TGTGCCAGCAGCGCCTGGGGGGGTAAAGAGACCCAGTACTTC

v_gene: TRBV4-3
abundance: .
d_gene: .
j_gene: TRBJ2-1
CDR3aa: CASSQVRRSWINEQFF
CDR3nt: TGCGCCAGCAGCCAAGTACGGCGGTCCTGGATCAATGAGCAGTTCTTC

v_gene: TRBV28
abundance: once
d_gene: .
j_gene: TRBJ2-2
CDR3aa: CASSFTTGELFF
CDR3nt: TGTGCCAGCAGTTTCACCACCGGGGAGCTGTTTTTT

v_gene: TRBV20-1
abundance: many
d_gene: .
j_gene: TRBJ1-1
CDR3aa: CSGLQVLTEAFF
CDR3nt: TGCAGTGGCCTACAGGTCCTCACTGAAGCTTTCTTT

v_gene: TRBV5-1
abundance: many
d_gene: .
j_gene: TRBJ2-3
CDR3aa: CASSLEGSTDTQYF
CDR3nt: TGCGCCAGCAGCTTGGAGGGCAGCACAGATACGCAGTATTTT

v_gene: TRBV28
abundance: few
d_gene: TRBD2
j_gene: TRBJ2-1
CDR3aa: CASRPQTSGAYNEQFF
CDR3nt: TGTGCCAGCAGGCCACAGACTAGCGGGGCCTACAATGAGCAGTTCTTC

v_gene: TRBV6-5
abundance: few
d_gene: TRBD1
j_gene: TRBJ1-2
CDR3aa: CASSTGTGLGYTF
CDR3nt: TGTGCCAGCAGTACTGGGACAGGGTTAGGCTACACCTTC

v_gene: TRBV29-1
abundance: many
d_gene: TRBD1
j_gene: TRBJ2-7
CDR3aa: CSAWDRGWYEQYF
CDR3nt: TGCAGCGCCTGGGACAGGGGATGGTACGAGCAGTACTTC

v_gene: TRBV12-3/TRBV12-4
abundance: many
d_gene: .
j_gene: TRBJ1-2
CDR3aa: CASSSDSYGYTF
CDR3nt: TGTGCCAGCAGTTCGGACAGCTATGGCTACACCTTC

v_gene: TRBV27
abundance: many
d_gene: TRBD1
j_gene: TRBJ1-6
CDR3aa: CASSLWPGGRSPLHF
CDR3nt: TGTGCCAGCAGTTTATGGCCAGGGGGAAGATCACCCCTCCACTTT

v_gene: TRBV29-1
abundance: many
d_gene: TRBD2
j_gene: TRBJ2-3
CDR3aa: CSVTGGASDTQYF
CDR3nt: TGCAGCGTTACCGGGGGGGCCTCAGATACGCAGTATTTT

v_gene: TRBV28
abundance: few
d_gene: .
j_gene: TRBJ1-4
CDR3aa: CASSESSRKLFF
CDR3nt: TGTGCCAGCAGTGAAAGTTCGAGAAAACTGTTTTTT

v_gene: TRBV4-3
abundance: once
d_gene: TRBD2
j_gene: TRBJ2-1
CDR3aa: CASSQDVAGAVEQFF
CDR3nt: TGCGCCAGCAGCCAAGACGTAGCGGGAGCGGTTGAGCAGTTCTTC

v_gene: TRBV20-1
abundance: few
d_gene: TRBD2
j_gene: TRBJ2-1
CDR3aa: CSARGRGVSRYNEQFF
CDR3nt: TGCAGTGCTAGAGGCCGGGGGGTGTCCAGATACAATGAGCAGTTCTTC

v_gene: TRBV7-2
abundance: few
d_gene: TRBD1
j_gene: TRBJ1-6
CDR3aa: CASSIDRGDNSPLHF
CDR3nt: TGTGCCAGCAGCATAGACAGGGGGGATAATTCACCCCTCCACTTT

v_gene: TRBV7-2
abundance: few
d_gene: .
j_gene: TRBJ2-7
CDR3aa: CASSSSIYEQYF
CDR3nt: TGTGCCAGCAGCTCTTCCATCTACGAGCAGTACTTC

v_gene: TRBV20-1
abundance: many
d_gene: .
j_gene: TRBJ1-4
CDR3aa: CSARAGGSEKLFF
CDR3nt: TGCAGTGCTAGAGCGGGAGGGAGCGAAAAACTGTTTTTT

v_gene: TRBV30
abundance: .
d_gene: .
j_gene: TRBJ2-1
CDR3aa: CAWSVGGFGSYNEQFF
CDR3nt: TGTGCCTGGAGTGTTGGAGGTTTTGGGTCCTACAATGAGCAGTTCTTC

v_gene: TRBV4-3
abundance: many
d_gene: TRBD1
j_gene: TRBJ2-7
CDR3aa: CASSQRDRGYEQYF
CDR3nt: TGCGCCAGCAGCCAGAGGGACAGGGGGTACGAGCAGTACTTC

v_gene: TRBV6-2/TRBV6-3
abundance: few
d_gene: .
j_gene: TRBJ1-2
CDR3aa: CASSNSEGRRIF
CDR3nt: TGTGCCAGCAGCAACTCGGAGGGTCGAAGGATCTTC

v_gene: TRBV15
abundance: few
d_gene: .
j_gene: TRBJ2-5
CDR3aa: CATSRTSGARETQYF
CDR3nt: TGTGCCACCAGCAGAACTTCAGGGGCCAGAGAGACCCAGTACTTC

v_gene: TRBV6-2/TRBV6-3
abundance: .
d_gene: .
j_gene: TRBJ1-6
CDR3aa: CASIAAGATSSYNSPLHF
CDR3nt: TGTGCCAGCATCGCCGCGGGGGCGACGAGCTCCTATAATTCACCCCTCCACTTT

v_gene: TRBV5-6
abundance: few
d_gene: TRBD1
j_gene: TRBJ1-1
CDR3aa: CASSVGQGNTEAFF
CDR3nt: TGTGCCAGCAGCGTGGGACAGGGGAACACTGAAGCTTTCTTT

v_gene: TRBV6-1
abundance: few
d_gene: TRBD1
j_gene: TRBJ1-3
CDR3aa: CASIGTGGGNTIYF
CDR3nt: TGTGCCAGCATCGGGACAGGGGGTGGAAACACCATATATTTT

v_gene: TRBV6-5
abundance: many
d_gene: .
j_gene: TRBJ1-2
CDR3aa: CASSYDRTGYTF
CDR3nt: TGTGCCAGCAGTTACGATCGTACCGGCTACACCTTC

v_gene: TRBV5-4
abundance: few
d_gene: .
j_gene: TRBJ1-2
CDR3aa: CASSLDSGYYGYTF
CDR3nt: TGTGCCAGCAGCTTGGATTCAGGCTACTATGGCTACACCTTC

v_gene: TRBV5-1
abundance: few
d_gene: .
j_gene: TRBJ2-2
CDR3aa: CASRESSNTGELFF
CDR3nt: TGCGCCAGCAGAGAGAGCTCGAACACCGGGGAGCTGTTTTTT

v_gene: TRBV28
abundance: few
d_gene: .
j_gene: TRBJ2-3
CDR3aa: CASSFRRRGSTDTQYF
CDR3nt: TGTGCCAGCAGTTTTCGAAGACGGGGCTCCACAGATACGCAGTATTTT

v_gene: TRBV20-1
abundance: .
d_gene: TRBD2
j_gene: TRBJ2-1
CDR3aa: CSAPVPAGGGWNEQFF
CDR3nt: TGCAGTGCACCGGTGCCAGCGGGAGGGGGGTGGAATGAGCAGTTCTTC

v_gene: TRBV25-1
abundance: .
d_gene: TRBD1
j_gene: TRBJ2-5
CDR3aa: CASSDREVGETQYF
CDR3nt: TGTGCCAGCAGCGACAGGGAAGTCGGAGAGACCCAGTACTTC

v_gene: TRBV2
abundance: few
d_gene: .
j_gene: TRBJ2-3
CDR3aa: CASSEMLRTDTQYF
CDR3nt: TGTGCCAGCAGTGAGATGCTTAGGACAGATACGCAGTATTTT

v_gene: TRBV5-1
abundance: .
d_gene: .
j_gene: TRBJ2-7
CDR3aa: CASSFSAGAQQYF
CDR3nt: TGCGCCAGCAGCTTTTCGGCAGGGGCCCAGCAGTACTTC

v_gene: TRBV4-3
abundance: .
d_gene: .
j_gene: TRBJ1-6
CDR3aa: CASSQGQDLYNSPLHF
CDR3nt: TGCGCCAGCAGCCAAGGTCAGGACCTATATAATTCACCCCTCCACTTT

v_gene: TRBV28
abundance: few
d_gene: .
j_gene: TRBJ1-1
CDR3aa: CASSSRRSITEAFF
CDR3nt: TGTGCCAGCAGTTCGAGACGGAGCATAACTGAAGCTTTCTTT